The 8 T cell receptor beta chains given below trace back to one sample, sequenced in a study of T cells in Graves' hyperthyroidism and ophthalmopathy. Regions amplified from RNA transcripts were the TCR beta CDR3 regions. Initially, a first-round RT-PCR of the TCR CDR3 employed the HTBI primer set. MiXCR, run by TCRdb on the multiplex PCR reads, gives a single entry per CDR3 protein. Among fewer than 650,000 distinct CDR3 sequences listed, less than 15% were seen once. The sequenced sample consisted of blood. Receptors originate from a woman between 40 and 50 years old with Graves' hyperthyroidism.

This clonotype was counted ten times or more. The V and J genes are TRBV28 and TRBJ2-7, with no clear D. The V and J ends lost 2 bases and 0 bases respectively, with 8 bases between them. This CDR3 contains 14 residues. Germline CDR1 is MDHEN and CDR2 is SYDVKM. This CDR3 reads CASSLRQHSYEQYF. In DNA, the CDR3 is TGTGCCAGCAGTTTACGACAACACTCCTACGAGCAGTACTTC.

The sample holds many counts of this clonotype. The J gene is TRBJ1-1, the V gene TRBV28, with 9 bases lining up with TRBD1. Germline CDR1 and CDR2: MDHEN and SYDVKM. With V trimmed by 8 bases and J by 3 bases, 4 bases remained unmatched. This CDR3 is 13 amino acids long. CDR3 loop: CASLTGGYTEAFF. Written as DNA, the CDR3 is TGTGCCAGCCTGACAGGGGGTTACACTGAAGCTTTCTTT.

CDR3 in amino acids: CASSSNSGRAVTDTQYF. CDR3 nucleotide sequence: TGTGCCAGCAGTTCCAATAGCGGGAGGGCCGTCACAGATACGCAGTATTTT. The chain has TRBV12-3 or TRBV12-4 and TRBJ2-3; 11 nucleotides agree with TRBD2. CDR3 length equals 17 residues. V lost 4 bases and J lost 2; bases outside the gene matches: 8.

The genes are TRBV7-3 and TRBJ2-1, with 7 nucleotides matching TRBD2. CDR3 length: 15 amino acids. Germline values: CDR1 SGHTA, CDR2 FQGTGA. J gave up 6 bases and V 2 bases, and 7 bases lay outside the gene matches. Here the CDR3 reads CASSLAGRAGNEQFF. CDR3 nucleotide sequence: TGTGCCAGCAGCTTAGCGGGGAGGGCTGGCAATGAGCAGTTCTTC.

The chain recombines TRBV20-1 with TRBJ2-5; a possible D gene is TRBD2 (6 bases). Trimming stripped 3 bases from V and 5 bases from J, with 10 bases between. CDR1 is DFQATT and CDR2 is SNEGSKA in the germline V gene (reference sequence). The CDR3 runs to 12 residues. The CDR3 coding sequence is TGCAGTGCTAGCGGGAGCATGGAGACCCAGTACTTC. It specifies CSASGSMETQYF.

A word on this clonotype: Since a much larger clone is just one base distant, this may be a read error. J is TRBJ2-3 and V is TRBV7-9, with TRBD2 as a possible D gene (6 bases). This CDR3 is 14 amino acids long. V was clipped by 5 bases and J by 4 bases, with 13 bases between them. Germline CDR1 is SEHNR and CDR2 is FQNEAQ (reference sequence). The CDR3 bases are TGTGCCAGCAGCCGTCGGACTACCGCAGATACGCAGTATTTT. Encoded protein: CASSRRTTADTQYF.

This chain links TRBV19 with TRBJ2-1; possibly TRBD1 for D (6 bases). V lost 7 bases and J lost 4, with 17 bases in between. The CDR3 loop spans 15 amino acids. Germline loops: CDR1 LNHDA, CDR2 SQIVND (reference sequence). The CDR3 DNA reads TGTGCCAGTACGAGGGACAAGACCTTATACAATGAGCAGTTCTTC. Translating it yields CASTRDKTLYNEQFF.

This clonotype occurred many times. This sequence joins TRBV6-1 and TRBJ2-1; D assignment may be TRBD1 or TRBD2 (5 bases each). Germline CDR1 is MNHNS and CDR2 is SASEGT. With 3 bases removed from V and 0 bases from J, the gap between germline ends came to 9 bases. The CDR3 has 15 residues. The CDR3 region is CASSERGSSYNEQFF. DNA of the CDR3: TGTGCCAGCAGTGAGAGGGGTAGCTCCTACAATGAGCAGTTCTTC.